One sample yielded the 24 T cell receptor beta chains listed below, sequenced in a study of blood T cell repertoires in COVID-19. The table came from immunoSEQ multiplex PCR; TCRdb's copy has only in-frame clones and leaves some out. The sample gives approximately 330,000 clones, around 89% of which show up once; around 0.97% is in the top ten. The material sequenced was peripheral blood. The source is a woman aged 40 to 50 with COVID-19, enrolled during active disease.

The chain joins TRBV27 to TRBJ2-1; TRBD2 matches at 12 bases. V lost 4 bases to trimming and J lost 8 bases; unmatched junction nucleotides: 6. The CDR3 is 15 residues long. The V gene's germline CDR1 is MNHEY and CDR2 SMNVEV (reference sequence). CDR3 region: CASSSLAGGPYEQFF. CDR3 DNA sequence: TGTGCCAGCAGTTCCCTAGCGGGAGGGCCCTATGAGCAGTTCTTC.

The chain employs TRBV19 and TRBJ1-1, with unresolved D. Looked up from germline, CDR1 is LNHDA and CDR2 is SQIVND (reference sequence). This CDR3 contains 13 residues. V lost 5 bases and J lost 5, with 12 bases in between. In nucleotides, the CDR3 is TGTGCCAGTAGTGAAGGCCGGGGAACTGAAGCTTTCTTT. It encodes CASSEGRGTEAFF.

The chain has TRBV5-1 and TRBJ2-6, with 9 bases identical to TRBD2. Looked up from germline, CDR1 is SGHRS and CDR2 is YFSETQ. The V gene end was trimmed by 2 bases and the J gene end by 4 bases; junction bases not matched to a gene: 7. The length of the CDR3 is 17 residues. The CDR3, as DNA: TGCGCCAGCAGCTTACTAGCGGGTTCTTCCGGGGCCAACGTCCTGACTTTC. This sequence encodes CASSLLAGSSGANVLTF.

This rearrangement joins TRBV6-5 to TRBJ2-1; 10 nucleotides align to TRBD2. The germline V gene encodes CDR1 MNHEY and CDR2 SVGAGI. This CDR3 is 16 amino acids long. V trimming: 0 bases; J trimming: 10 bases; junction bases outside the gene matches: 9. The CDR3 loop reads CASSYSIPLAGDEQFF. For the CDR3, the DNA is TGTGCCAGCAGTTACTCGATTCCCCTAGCGGGAGACGAGCAGTTCTTC.

V and J are TRBV7-3 and TRBJ2-5, with D perhaps matching TRBD2 (6 bases). The length of the CDR3 is 16 residues. With 5 bases removed from V and 1 base from J, the gap between germline ends came to 17 bases. Germline loops: CDR1 SGHTA, CDR2 FQGTGA. The CDR3 DNA sequence: TGTGCCAGCAGCATAAAGGGATCGGGGGTCCAAGAGACCCAGTACTTC. Amino acid sequence: CASSIKGSGVQETQYF.

The J gene is TRBJ2-7, the V gene TRBV19; tentative D call: TRBD2 (5 bases). The length of the CDR3 is 14 residues. Germline V gene data show CDR1 as LNHDA and CDR2 as SQIVND (reference sequence). V lost 4 bases, J lost 0 bases, and 10 bases lay in between. The CDR3 coding sequence is TGTGCCAGTAGTACCGGACTGAGCTCCTACGAGCAGTACTTC. Protein: CASSTGLSSYEQYF.

This sequence joins TRBV7-8 and TRBJ1-3; weak D call: TRBD1 (6 bases). Germline loops: CDR1 SGHVS, CDR2 FQNEAQ. The CDR3 consists of 16 residues. Trimming pared 1 base from V and 8 bases from J, leaving 18 bases between. CDR3 sequence: CASSLGRTPKGDTIYF. For the CDR3, the DNA is TGTGCCAGCAGCTTAGGTCGGACTCCTAAGGGGGACACCATATATTTT. Based on the CDR3 plus reference TRBV7-8 and TRBJ1-3, the full variable domain is GAGVSQSPRYKVAKRGQDVALRCDPISGHVSLFWYQQALGQGPEFLTYFQNEAQLDKSGLPSDRFFAERPEGSVSTLKIQRTQQEDSAVYLCASSLGRTPKGDTIYFGEGSWLTVV.

The genes are TRBV28 and TRBJ1-1, with D perhaps matching TRBD1 (5 bases). Germline CDR1 is MDHEN and CDR2 is SYDVKM. The CDR3 consists of 15 residues. V was shortened by 7 bases and J by 3 bases, with 18 bases between the two germline ends. DNA for the CDR3: TGTGCCAGCATCCCTGGGGGGTTGGTAGACACTGAAGCTTTCTTT. As protein: CASIPGGLVDTEAFF.

The chain recombines TRBV28 with TRBJ2-7, with 9 bases identical to TRBD1. The germline V gene encodes CDR1 MDHEN and CDR2 SYDVKM. The CDR3 has 15 amino acids. Trimming at V came to 5 bases and at J to 9 bases, leaving 14 bases not matched to a gene. The CDR3 here is CASSPPFLGTGRQYF. In DNA form, the CDR3 reads TGTGCCAGCAGTCCTCCCTTTTTAGGGACAGGGAGGCAGTACTTC.

This chain joins TRBV5-1 and TRBJ1-1; TRBD1 aligns across 7 bases. There are 15 residues in the CDR3. Trimming removed 4 bases from V and 5 bases from J; junction bases left unmatched: 11. Germline-derived CDR1 and CDR2 are SGHRS and YFSETQ. This chain's CDR3 is CASSPGSTGLTEAFF. Written as DNA, the CDR3 is TGCGCCAGCAGCCCCGGATCGACAGGGTTGACTGAAGCTTTCTTT.

This chain uses TRBV5-8 with TRBJ1-1, with D possibly being TRBD1 (5 bases). The germline V gene has CDR1 SGHTS and CDR2 YDEGEE. The V end was cut by 4 bases, the J end by 0 bases, with 13 bases between. CDR3 length equals 15 residues. CDR3: CASSLWGGMNTEAFF. Written as DNA, the CDR3 is TGTGCCAGCAGCCTTTGGGGGGGGATGAACACTGAAGCTTTCTTT.

This chain links TRBV12-5 with TRBJ1-2; no clear D. V shed 3 bases and J shed 6 bases, with 32 bases lying between them. In germline, CDR1 is LGHNT, CDR2 FRNRAP. The CDR3 sequence is 20 residues long. CDR3 sequence (DNA): TGTGCTAGTGGTTTCTTTTCCGCACAATCAACAATCACCACCCCCAATGGCTACACCTTC. Amino acids: CASGFFSAQSTITTPNGYTF.

This rearrangement joins TRBV27 to TRBJ2-7, with D possibly matching TRBD1 (6 bases). The CDR3 consists of 13 residues. Germline V CDR1 and CDR2: MNHEY, SMNVEV (reference sequence). Trimming removed 5 bases at V and 9 bases at J, with 17 bases between. The CDR3 nucleotides are TGTGCCAGCAGTCCTGGGACATCCCGGGGGCAGTACTTC. It is translated as CASSPGTSRGQYF.

The V and J genes are TRBV6-6 and TRBJ1-1, with D perhaps matching TRBD1 (5 bases). CDR1 is MNHNY, CDR2 SVGAGI, per germline (reference sequence). The CDR3 length is 14 residues. The V gene lost 7 bases and the J gene lost 4 bases, with 16 bases spanning the gap. The CDR3 reads CASTGGIGGTEAFF. CDR3 sequence (DNA): TGTGCCAGCACCGGAGGTATCGGGGGCACTGAAGCTTTCTTT.

This chain joins TRBV30 and TRBJ1-2; D perhaps matches TRBD1 (6 bases). CDR3 size: 16 residues. Germline V CDR1 and CDR2: GTSNPN, SVGIG (reference sequence). V was shortened by 2 bases and J by 8 bases, with 24 bases between the two germline ends. Here the CDR3 DNA reads TGTGCCTGGAGTCTCCCAACAGGGTTTTTGCTCTTGGGCTACACCTTC. The encoded protein is CAWSLPTGFLLLGYTF.

The gene calls are TRBV27 and TRBJ1-5; weak D call: TRBD1 (6 bases). Looked up from germline, CDR1 is MNHEY and CDR2 is SMNVEV (reference sequence). With 6 bases removed from V and 6 bases from J, the gap between germline ends came to 21 bases. The CDR3 spans 16 residues. CDR3: CASRTGLGAAGQPQHF. CDR3 DNA: TGTGCCAGCAGAACAGGGTTGGGGGCGGCTGGTCAGCCCCAGCATTTT.

This rearrangement joins TRBV5-1 to TRBJ1-6; D not resolved. Germline lookup yields CDR1 SGHRS and CDR2 YFSETQ. The V end lost 4 bases, the J end lost 11 bases, and 10 bases lay between the germline ends. This CDR3 is 12 amino acids long. In DNA form, the CDR3 reads TGCGCCAGCAGCGGCGGTATGACACCCCTCCACTTT. Its protein product is CASSGGMTPLHF.

The CDR3 DNA is TGTGCCAGCACCCTAGGGGGACAGAGCAATCAGCCCCAGCATTTT. This encodes CASTLGGQSNQPQHF. This chain links TRBV28 with TRBJ1-5; TRBD1 aligns across 7 bases. CDR1 MDHEN and CDR2 SYDVKM come from the germline V gene. V was clipped by 7 bases and J by 1 base; unmatched bases: 7. CDR3 length: 15 residues. The full variable domain, rest sourced from reference TRBV28 and TRBJ1-5, is DVKVTQSSRYLVKRTGEKVFLECVQDMDHENMFWYRQDPGLGLRLIYFSYDVKMKEKGDIPEGYSVSREKKERFSLILESASTNQTSMYLCASTLGGQSNQPQHFGDGTRLSIL.

The genes are TRBV14 and TRBJ1-4; TRBD1 is a possible D gene (6 bases). The CDR3 length is 16 residues. The V end was cut by 1 base, the J end by 10 bases, with 19 bases between. The V gene's germline CDR1 is SGHDN and CDR2 FVKESK. The CDR3 region is CASSQVVGRGTGKLFF. DNA for the CDR3: TGTGCCAGCAGCCAAGTCGTTGGCAGGGGTACGGGAAAACTGTTTTTT.

This clone was counted a few times. V and J are TRBV4-3 and TRBJ1-2, with no clear D. Germline lookup yields CDR1 LGHNA and CDR2 YSLEER. The length of the CDR3 is 14 residues. V lost 4 bases, J lost 8 bases, and 17 bases lay in between. The CDR3 sequence is CASSPHTELGGYTF. The CDR3 bases are TGCGCCAGCAGCCCTCATACAGAGCTTGGCGGCTACACCTTC.

The chain joins TRBV28 to TRBJ1-2; the D gene is possibly TRBD1 (6 bases). V was pared by 5 bases and J by 4 bases, with 20 bases between. The CDR3 consists of 16 residues. The germline gives CDR1 MDHEN, CDR2 SYDVKM. CDR3 nucleotides: TGTGCCAGCAGTAATATAAAACAGGGTTTCAGCTATGGCTACACCTTC. This codes for CASSNIKQGFSYGYTF.

The chain couples TRBV28 to TRBJ1-2; D gene unclear. Trimming left V 7 bases short and J 4 bases short, with 16 bases between. Germline CDR1 reads MDHEN; CDR2 reads SYDVKM. The CDR3 consists of 14 residues. As DNA, the CDR3 is TGTGCCAGCAAGGCCCTTGGGCAGGCCTATGGCTACACCTTC. Its translation is CASKALGQAYGYTF.

This clone was recorded a few times. This rearrangement joins TRBV6-5 to TRBJ1-2, with D perhaps matching TRBD1 (5 bases). The CDR3 sequence is 15 residues long. The V and J ends lost 2 bases and 6 bases respectively, with 16 bases between them. Germline lookup yields CDR1 MNHEY and CDR2 SVGAGI. The chain's CDR3 is CASSYAALAGHGYTF. CDR3 sequence (DNA): TGTGCCAGCAGTTACGCTGCTTTGGCAGGGCATGGCTACACCTTC.

J is TRBJ1-6 and V is TRBV9, with 9 bases identical to TRBD1. CDR3 size: 14 residues. Per germline, CDR1 SGDLS and CDR2 YYNGEE. The V segment lost 3 bases and the J segment 9 bases; nucleotides outside the gene matches: 4. CDR3 sequence: CASSAGQGFSPLHF. In nucleotides, the CDR3 is TGTGCCAGCAGCGCGGGACAGGGCTTTTCACCCCTCCACTTT.